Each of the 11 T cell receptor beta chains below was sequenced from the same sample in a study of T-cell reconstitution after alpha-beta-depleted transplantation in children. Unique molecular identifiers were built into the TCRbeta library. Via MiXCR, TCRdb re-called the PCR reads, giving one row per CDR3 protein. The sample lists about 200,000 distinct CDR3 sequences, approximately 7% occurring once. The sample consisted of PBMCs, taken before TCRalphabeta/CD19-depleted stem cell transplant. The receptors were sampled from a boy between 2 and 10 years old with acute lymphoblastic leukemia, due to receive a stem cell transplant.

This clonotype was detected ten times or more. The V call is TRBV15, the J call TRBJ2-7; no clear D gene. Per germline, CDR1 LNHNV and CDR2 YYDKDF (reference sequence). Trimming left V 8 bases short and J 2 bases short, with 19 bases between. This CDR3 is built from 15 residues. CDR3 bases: TGTGCCACCGGCGATAGACCGACGAAACCCTACGAGCAGTACTTC. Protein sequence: CATGDRPTKPYEQYF.

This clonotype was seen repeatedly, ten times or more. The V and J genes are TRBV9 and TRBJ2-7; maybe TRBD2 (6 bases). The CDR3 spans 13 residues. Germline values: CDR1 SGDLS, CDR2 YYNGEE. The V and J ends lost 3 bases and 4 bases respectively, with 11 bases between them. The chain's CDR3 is CASSGPRGYEQYF. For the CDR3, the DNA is TGTGCCAGCAGCGGGCCCCGGGGGTACGAGCAGTACTTC.

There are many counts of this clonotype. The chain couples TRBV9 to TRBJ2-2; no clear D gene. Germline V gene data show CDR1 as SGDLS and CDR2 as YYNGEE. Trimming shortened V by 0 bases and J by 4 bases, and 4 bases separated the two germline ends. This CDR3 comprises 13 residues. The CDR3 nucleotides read TGTGCCAGCAGCGTAGATCTCACCGGGGAGCTGTTTTTT. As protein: CASSVDLTGELFF.

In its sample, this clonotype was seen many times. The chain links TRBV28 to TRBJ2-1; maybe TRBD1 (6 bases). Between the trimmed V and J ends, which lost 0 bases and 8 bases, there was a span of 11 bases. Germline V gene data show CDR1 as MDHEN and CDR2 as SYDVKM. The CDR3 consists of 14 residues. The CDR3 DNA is TGTGCCAGCAGTTTATGGCAGGGGCTGGATGAGCAGTTCTTC. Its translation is CASSLWQGLDEQFF. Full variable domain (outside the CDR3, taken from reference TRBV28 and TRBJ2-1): DVKVTQSSRYLVKRTGEKVFLECVQDMDHENMFWYRQDPGLGLRLIYFSYDVKMKEKGDIPEGYSVSREKKERFSLILESASTNQTSMYLCASSLWQGLDEQFFGPGTRLTVL.

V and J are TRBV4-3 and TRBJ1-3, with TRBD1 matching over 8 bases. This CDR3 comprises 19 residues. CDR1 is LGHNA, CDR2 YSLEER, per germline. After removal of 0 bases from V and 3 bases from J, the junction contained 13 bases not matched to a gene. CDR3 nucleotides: TGCGCCAGCAGCCAAGATCAGGGAACACCGGACAGGGTTGGAAACACCATATATTTT. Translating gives CASSQDQGTPDRVGNTIYF.

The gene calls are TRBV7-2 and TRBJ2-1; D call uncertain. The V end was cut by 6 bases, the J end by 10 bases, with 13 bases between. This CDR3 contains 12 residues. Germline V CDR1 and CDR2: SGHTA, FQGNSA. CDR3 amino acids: CASSSTAEEQFF. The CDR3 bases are TGTGCCAGCAGTTCTACCGCGGAGGAGCAGTTCTTC.

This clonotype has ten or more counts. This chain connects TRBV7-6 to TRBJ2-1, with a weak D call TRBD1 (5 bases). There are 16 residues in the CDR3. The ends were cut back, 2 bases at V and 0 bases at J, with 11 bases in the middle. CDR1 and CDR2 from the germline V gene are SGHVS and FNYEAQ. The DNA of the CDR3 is TGTGCCAGCAGCTTACAGGGTCCGTCCTCCTACAATGAGCAGTTCTTC. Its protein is CASSLQGPSSYNEQFF.

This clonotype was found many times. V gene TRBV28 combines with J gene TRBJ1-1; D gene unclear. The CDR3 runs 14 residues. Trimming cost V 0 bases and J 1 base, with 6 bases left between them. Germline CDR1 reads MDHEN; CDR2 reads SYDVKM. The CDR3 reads CASSLWVGNTEAFF. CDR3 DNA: TGTGCCAGCAGTTTATGGGTAGGGAACACTGAAGCTTTCTTT.

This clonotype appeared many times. The CDR3 reads CSPARDEQYF. Written as DNA, the CDR3 is TGCAGCCCGGCCAGGGACGAGCAGTACTTC. This chain links TRBV20-1 with TRBJ2-7; possibly TRBD1 for D (5 bases). The CDR3 totals 10 residues. Germline V CDR1 and CDR2: DFQATT, SNEGSKA (reference sequence).

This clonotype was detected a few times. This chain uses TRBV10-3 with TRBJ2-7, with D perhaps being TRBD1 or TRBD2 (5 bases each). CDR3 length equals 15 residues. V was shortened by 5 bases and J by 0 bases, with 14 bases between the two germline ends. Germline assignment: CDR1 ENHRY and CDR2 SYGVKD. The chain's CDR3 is CAISTSGTDSYEQYF. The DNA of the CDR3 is TGTGCCATCAGTACCTCCGGGACGGACTCCTACGAGCAGTACTTC.

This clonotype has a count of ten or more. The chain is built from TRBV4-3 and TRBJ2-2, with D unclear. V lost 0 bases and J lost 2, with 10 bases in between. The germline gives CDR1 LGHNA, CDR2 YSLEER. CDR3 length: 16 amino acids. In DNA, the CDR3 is TGCGCCAGCAGCCAAGACGTCCCAACCAACACCGGGGAGCTGTTTTTT. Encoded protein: CASSQDVPTNTGELFF.